The sequence of this T cell receptor (beta chain) was determined in a study of T cell changes during pregnancy in multiple sclerosis. V was clipped by 4 bases and J by 0 bases; unmatched bases: 8. The CDR3 runs 18 residues. Germline lookup yields CDR1 SGHRS and CDR2 YFSETQ. The repertoire was sequenced with immunoSEQ multiplex PCR; TCRdb's copy has only in-frame clones and lacks some. Altogether approximately 58,000 clones are present, roughly 90% being singletons, with the ten largest covering approximately 1.5%. Here the sequenced sample was peripheral blood, taken in the second trimester of pregnancy. This sequence was found in a female donor with multiple sclerosis, enrolled in a pregnancy study. This rearrangement joins TRBV5-1 to TRBJ2-2; TRBD1 aligns across 11 bases. CDR3 protein: CASSPGTGGPANTGELFF. In DNA, the CDR3 is TGCGCCAGCAGCCCCGGGACAGGGGGGCCTGCGAACACCGGGGAGCTGTTTTTT. Full variable domain (outside the CDR3, taken from reference TRBV5-1 and TRBJ2-2): KAGVTQTPRYLIKTRGQQVTLSCSPISGHRSVSWYQQTPGQGLQFLFEYFSETQRNKGNFPGRFSGRQFSNSRSEMNVSTLELGDSALYLCASSPGTGGPANTGELFFGEGSRLTVL.